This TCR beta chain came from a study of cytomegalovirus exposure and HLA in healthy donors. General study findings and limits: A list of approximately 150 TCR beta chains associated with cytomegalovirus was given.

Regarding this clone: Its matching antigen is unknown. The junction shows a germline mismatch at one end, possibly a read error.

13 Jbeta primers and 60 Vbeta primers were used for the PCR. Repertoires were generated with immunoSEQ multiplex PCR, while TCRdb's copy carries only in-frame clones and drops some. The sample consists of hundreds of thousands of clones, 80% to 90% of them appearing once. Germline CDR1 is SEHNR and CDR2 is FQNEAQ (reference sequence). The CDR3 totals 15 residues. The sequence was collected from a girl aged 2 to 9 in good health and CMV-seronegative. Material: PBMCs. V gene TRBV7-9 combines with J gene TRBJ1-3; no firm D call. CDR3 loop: CSSSFKWSSGNTIYF. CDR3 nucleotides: TGTTCCAGCAGCTTTAAATGGAGCTCTGGAAACACCATATATTTT.